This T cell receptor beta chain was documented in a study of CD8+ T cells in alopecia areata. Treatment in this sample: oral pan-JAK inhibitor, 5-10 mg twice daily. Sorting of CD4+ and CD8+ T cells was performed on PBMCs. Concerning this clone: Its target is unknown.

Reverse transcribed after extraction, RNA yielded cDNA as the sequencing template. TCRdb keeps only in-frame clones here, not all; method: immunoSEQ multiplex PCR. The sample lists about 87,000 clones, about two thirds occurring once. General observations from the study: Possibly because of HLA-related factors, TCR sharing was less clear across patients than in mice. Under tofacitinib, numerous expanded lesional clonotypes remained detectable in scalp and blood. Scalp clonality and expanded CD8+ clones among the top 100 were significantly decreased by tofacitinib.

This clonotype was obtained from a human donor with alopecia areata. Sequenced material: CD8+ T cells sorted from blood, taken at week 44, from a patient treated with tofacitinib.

The CDR3 DNA is TGTGCCAGTAGTATTGTTGAGAGGAATGAGCAGTTCTTC. It yields the protein CASSIVERNEQFF. The chain recombines TRBV19 with TRBJ2-1; no definite D call. V was shortened by 3 bases and J by 7 bases, with 10 bases between the two germline ends. The CDR3 consists of 13 residues. Germline loops: CDR1 LNHDA, CDR2 SQIVND (reference sequence).